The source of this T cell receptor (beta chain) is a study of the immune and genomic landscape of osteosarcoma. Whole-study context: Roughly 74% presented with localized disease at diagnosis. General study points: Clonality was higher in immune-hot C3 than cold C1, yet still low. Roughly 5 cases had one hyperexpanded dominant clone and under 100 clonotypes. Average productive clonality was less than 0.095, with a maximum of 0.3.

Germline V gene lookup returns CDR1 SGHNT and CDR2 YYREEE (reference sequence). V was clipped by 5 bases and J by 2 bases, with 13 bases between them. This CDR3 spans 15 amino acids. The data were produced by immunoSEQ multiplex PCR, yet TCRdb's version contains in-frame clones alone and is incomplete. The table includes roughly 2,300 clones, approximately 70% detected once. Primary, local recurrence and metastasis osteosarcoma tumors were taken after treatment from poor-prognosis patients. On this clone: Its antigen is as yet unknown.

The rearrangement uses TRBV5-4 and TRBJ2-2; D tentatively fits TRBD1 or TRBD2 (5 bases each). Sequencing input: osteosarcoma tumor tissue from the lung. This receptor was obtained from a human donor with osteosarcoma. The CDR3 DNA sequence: TGTGCCAGCAGAGCCGGGACGGTAAACACCGGGGAGCTGTTTTTT. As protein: CASRAGTVNTGELFF.